This record looks at one T cell receptor (beta chain) sequence and its context. Clones were read by immunoSEQ multiplex PCR, and TCRdb kept only the in-frame ones, dropping some. This sample has a few hundred thousand clones, with roughly 88% found just once. This record belongs to a study of cytomegalovirus exposure and HLA in healthy donors. The germline gives CDR1 MNHNS, CDR2 SASEGT. V was pared by 6 bases and J by 2 bases, with 5 bases of the junction left unmatched. The CDR3 loop spans 15 amino acids. The validation cohort, a group of more than 95 subjects, included the donors and was separate from the roughly 670-subject first cohort.

This receptor was taken from a woman between 18 and 30 years old in good health and CMV-seronegative. The source material was PBMCs. The chain has TRBV6-1 and TRBJ2-1; 9 positions match TRBD2. CDR3 coding DNA: TGTGCCAGCAGCAAAAGCGGGGGGACCTACAATGAGCAGTTCTTC. Protein product: CASSKSGGTYNEQFF.